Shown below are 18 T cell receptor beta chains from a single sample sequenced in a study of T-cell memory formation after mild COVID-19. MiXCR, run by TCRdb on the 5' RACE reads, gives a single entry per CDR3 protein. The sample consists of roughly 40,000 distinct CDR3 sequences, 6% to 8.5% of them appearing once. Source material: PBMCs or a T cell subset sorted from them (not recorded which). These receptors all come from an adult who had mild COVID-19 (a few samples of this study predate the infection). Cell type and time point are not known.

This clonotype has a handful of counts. CDR3 sequence reads: CASSVTGLETQYF. The CDR3 nucleotides are TGTGCCAGCAGTGTGACAGGGTTGGAGACCCAGTACTTC. The J gene is TRBJ2-5, the V gene TRBV25-1, with 7 bases fitting TRBD1. J gave up 5 bases and V 4 bases, and 4 bases lay outside the gene matches. Germline CDR1 reads MGHDK; CDR2 reads SYGVNS. CDR3 size: 13 residues.

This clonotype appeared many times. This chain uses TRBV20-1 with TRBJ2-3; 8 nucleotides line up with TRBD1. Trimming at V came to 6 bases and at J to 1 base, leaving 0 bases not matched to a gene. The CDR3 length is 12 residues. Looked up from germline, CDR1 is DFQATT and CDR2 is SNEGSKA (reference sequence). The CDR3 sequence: CSATGGTDTQYF. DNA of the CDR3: TGCAGTGCGACAGGGGGCACAGATACGCAGTATTTT.

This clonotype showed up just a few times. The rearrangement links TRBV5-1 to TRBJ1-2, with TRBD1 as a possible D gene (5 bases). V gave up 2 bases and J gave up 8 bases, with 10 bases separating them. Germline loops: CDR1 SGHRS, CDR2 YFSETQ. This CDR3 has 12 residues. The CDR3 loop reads CASSFDQGGYTF. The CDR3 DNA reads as TGCGCCAGCAGCTTCGATCAGGGAGGCTACACCTTC.

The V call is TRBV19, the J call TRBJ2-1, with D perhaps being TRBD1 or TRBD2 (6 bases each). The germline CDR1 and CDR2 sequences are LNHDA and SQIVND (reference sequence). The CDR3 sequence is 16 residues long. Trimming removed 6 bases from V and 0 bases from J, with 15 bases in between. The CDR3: CASSRGRSPSYNEQFF. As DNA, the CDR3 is TGTGCCAGTAGCCGGGGGCGGTCTCCCTCCTACAATGAGCAGTTCTTC.

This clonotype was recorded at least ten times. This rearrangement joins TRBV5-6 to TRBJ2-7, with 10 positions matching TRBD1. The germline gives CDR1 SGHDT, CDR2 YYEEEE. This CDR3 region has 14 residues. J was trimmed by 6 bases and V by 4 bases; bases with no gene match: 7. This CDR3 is CASSTRTGGSEQYF. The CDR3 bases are TGTGCCAGCAGCACAAGGACAGGGGGTAGCGAGCAGTACTTC.

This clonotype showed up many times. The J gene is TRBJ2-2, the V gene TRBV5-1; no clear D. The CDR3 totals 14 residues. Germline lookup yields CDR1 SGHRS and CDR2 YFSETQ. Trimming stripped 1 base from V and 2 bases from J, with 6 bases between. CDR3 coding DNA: TGCGCCAGCAGCTTGATCCCCAACACCGGGGAGCTGTTTTTT. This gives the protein CASSLIPNTGELFF. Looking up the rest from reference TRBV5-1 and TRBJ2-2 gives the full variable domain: KAGVTQTPRYLIKTRGQQVTLSCSPISGHRSVSWYQQTPGQGLQFLFEYFSETQRNKGNFPGRFSGRQFSNSRSEMNVSTLELGDSALYLCASSLIPNTGELFFGEGSRLTVL.

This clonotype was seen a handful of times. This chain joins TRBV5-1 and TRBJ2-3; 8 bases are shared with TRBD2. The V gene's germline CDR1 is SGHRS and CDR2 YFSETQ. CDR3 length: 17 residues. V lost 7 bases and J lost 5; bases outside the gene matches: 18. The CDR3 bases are TGCGCCAGCGTTAGGGCGGGAGGAGGATCCGTGGGAGATACGCAGTATTTT. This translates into CASVRAGGGSVGDTQYF.

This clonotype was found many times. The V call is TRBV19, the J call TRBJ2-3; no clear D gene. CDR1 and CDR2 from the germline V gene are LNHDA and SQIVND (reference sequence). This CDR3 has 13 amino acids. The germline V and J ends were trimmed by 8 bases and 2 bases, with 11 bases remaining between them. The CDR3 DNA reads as TGTGCCAGTCATCACTTGGTCACAGATACGCAGTATTTT. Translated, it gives CASHHLVTDTQYF. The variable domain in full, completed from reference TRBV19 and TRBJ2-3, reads DGGITQSPKYLFRKEGQNVTLSCEQNLNHDAMYWYRQDPGQGLRLIYYSQIVNDFQKGDIAEGYSVSREKKESFPLTVTSAQKNPTAFYLCASHHLVTDTQYFGPGTRLTVL.

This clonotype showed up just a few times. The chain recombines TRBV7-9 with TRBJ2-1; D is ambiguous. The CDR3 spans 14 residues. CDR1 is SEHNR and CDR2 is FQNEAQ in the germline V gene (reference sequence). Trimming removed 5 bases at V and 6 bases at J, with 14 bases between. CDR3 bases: TGTGCCAGCAGCCTCCCCGGTACGGGCAATGAGCAGTTCTTC. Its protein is CASSLPGTGNEQFF.

CDR3 bases: TGTGCCAGCCTCCGGGACACCGGAGTTAGTGCTGAAGCTTTCTTT. Translated: CASLRDTGVSAEAFF. The chain employs TRBV12-3 or TRBV12-4 and TRBJ1-1, with D possibly TRBD1 on 6 matching bases. Trimming cost V 8 bases and J 6 bases, with 22 bases left between them. The CDR3 runs to 15 residues.

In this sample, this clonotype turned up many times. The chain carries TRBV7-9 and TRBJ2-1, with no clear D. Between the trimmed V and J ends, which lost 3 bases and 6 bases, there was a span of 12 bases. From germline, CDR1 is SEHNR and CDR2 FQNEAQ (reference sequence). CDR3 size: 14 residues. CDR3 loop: CASSFFESSNEQFF. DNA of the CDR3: TGTGCCAGCAGCTTCTTCGAGTCATCCAATGAGCAGTTCTTC.

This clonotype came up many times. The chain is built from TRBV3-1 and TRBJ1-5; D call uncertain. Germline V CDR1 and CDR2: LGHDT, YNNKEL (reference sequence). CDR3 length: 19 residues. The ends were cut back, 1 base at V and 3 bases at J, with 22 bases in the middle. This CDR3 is CASSQGLLRVRSYNQPQHF. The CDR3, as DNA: TGTGCCAGCAGCCAAGGCCTCCTGCGGGTCCGCTCGTACAATCAGCCCCAGCATTTT.

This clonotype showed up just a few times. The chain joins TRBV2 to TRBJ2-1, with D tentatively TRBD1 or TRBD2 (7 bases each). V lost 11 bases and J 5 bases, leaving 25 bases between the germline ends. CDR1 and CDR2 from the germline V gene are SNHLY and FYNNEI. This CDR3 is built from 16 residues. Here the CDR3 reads CAGQAGTAGRNNEQFF. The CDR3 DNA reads TGTGCCGGTCAAGCGGGGACAGCTGGTCGAAACAATGAGCAGTTCTTC.

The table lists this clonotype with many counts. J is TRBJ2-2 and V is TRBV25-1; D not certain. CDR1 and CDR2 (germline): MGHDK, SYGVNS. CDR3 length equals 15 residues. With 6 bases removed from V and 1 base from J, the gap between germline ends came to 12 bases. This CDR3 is CASSFSTVNTGELFF. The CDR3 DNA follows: TGTGCCAGCAGCTTTAGTACAGTGAACACCGGGGAGCTGTTTTTT.

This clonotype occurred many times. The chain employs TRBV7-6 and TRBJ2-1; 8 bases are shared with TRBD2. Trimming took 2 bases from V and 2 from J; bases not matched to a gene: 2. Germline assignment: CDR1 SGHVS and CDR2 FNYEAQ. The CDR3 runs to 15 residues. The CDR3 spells CASSLSGLAYNEQFF. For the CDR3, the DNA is TGTGCCAGCAGCTTATCGGGACTAGCCTACAATGAGCAGTTCTTC.

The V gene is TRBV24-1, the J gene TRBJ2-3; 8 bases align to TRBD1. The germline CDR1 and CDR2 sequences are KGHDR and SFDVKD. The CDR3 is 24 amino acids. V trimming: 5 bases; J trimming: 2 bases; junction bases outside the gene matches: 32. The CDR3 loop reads CATSGHLSRNPGQARRTNTDTQYF. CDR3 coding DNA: TGTGCCACCAGTGGTCACCTCTCACGGAACCCGGGACAGGCCCGGAGGACGAACACAGATACGCAGTATTTT.

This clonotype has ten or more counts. The CDR3 reads CASRRQTGPYEQYF. CDR3 coding DNA: TGTGCCAGCCGCCGACAGACCGGCCCCTACGAGCAGTACTTC. This chain uses TRBV6-5 with TRBJ2-7; the D gene is possibly TRBD1 (5 bases). Germline CDR1 is MNHEY and CDR2 is SVGAGI. The CDR3 is 14 amino acids. Trimming stripped 8 bases from V and 2 bases from J, with 16 bases between.

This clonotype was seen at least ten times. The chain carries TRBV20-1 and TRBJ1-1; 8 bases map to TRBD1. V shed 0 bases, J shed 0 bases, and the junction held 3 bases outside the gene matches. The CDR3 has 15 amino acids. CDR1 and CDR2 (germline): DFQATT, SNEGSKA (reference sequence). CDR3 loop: CSARDTGGVNTEAFF. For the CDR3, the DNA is TGCAGTGCTAGAGATACAGGGGGGGTGAACACTGAAGCTTTCTTT.